The subject of this entry is one T cell receptor (beta chain). Its cognate antigen is unknown. This sample is drawn from a study of blood T cells in healthy people across ages. A second PCR of 7 to 11 cycles used a sample-barcoded 5' primer and a J-beta primer mix. TCRdb re-called the 5' RACE reads through MiXCR, storing one row per CDR3 protein. The table includes about 680,000 distinct CDR3 sequences, around 49% detected once. Study-wide results and limits: Older age went with lower TCR beta diversity per million T cells, in a roughly linear way. Changes in expanded clonotypes were possibly confounded, as the CMV status of donors was unknown.

V was trimmed by 3 bases and J by 0 bases, leaving 18 bases between them. Germline CDR1 is DFQATT and CDR2 is SNEGSKA (reference sequence). The CDR3 runs to 16 residues. The V gene is TRBV20-1, the J gene TRBJ2-7; D may correspond to TRBD1 or TRBD2 (5 bases each). Sample: blood. The sequence derives from a woman aged 60 to 75 in good health. CDR3 bases: TGCAGTGCTAGTCTAATGGGGACGCGGTCCTCCTACGAGCAGTACTTC. It specifies CSASLMGTRSSYEQYF.